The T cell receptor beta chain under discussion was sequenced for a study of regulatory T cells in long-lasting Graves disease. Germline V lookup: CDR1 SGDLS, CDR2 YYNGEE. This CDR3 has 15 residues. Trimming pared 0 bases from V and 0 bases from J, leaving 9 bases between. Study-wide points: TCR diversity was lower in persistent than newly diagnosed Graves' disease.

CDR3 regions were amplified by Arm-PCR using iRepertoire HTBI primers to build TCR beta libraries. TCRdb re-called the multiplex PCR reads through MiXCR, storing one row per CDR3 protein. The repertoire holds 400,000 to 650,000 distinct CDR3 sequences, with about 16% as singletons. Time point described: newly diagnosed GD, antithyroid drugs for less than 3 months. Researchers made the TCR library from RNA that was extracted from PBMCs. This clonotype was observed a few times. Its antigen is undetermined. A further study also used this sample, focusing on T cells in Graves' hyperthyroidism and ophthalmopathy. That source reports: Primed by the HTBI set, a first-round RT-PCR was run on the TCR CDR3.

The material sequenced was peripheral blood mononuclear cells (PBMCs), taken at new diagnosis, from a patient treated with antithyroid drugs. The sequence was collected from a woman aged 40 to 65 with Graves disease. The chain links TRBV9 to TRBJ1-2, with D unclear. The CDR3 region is CASSVDVTANYGYTF. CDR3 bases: TGTGCCAGCAGCGTAGATGTCACAGCTAACTATGGCTACACCTTC.